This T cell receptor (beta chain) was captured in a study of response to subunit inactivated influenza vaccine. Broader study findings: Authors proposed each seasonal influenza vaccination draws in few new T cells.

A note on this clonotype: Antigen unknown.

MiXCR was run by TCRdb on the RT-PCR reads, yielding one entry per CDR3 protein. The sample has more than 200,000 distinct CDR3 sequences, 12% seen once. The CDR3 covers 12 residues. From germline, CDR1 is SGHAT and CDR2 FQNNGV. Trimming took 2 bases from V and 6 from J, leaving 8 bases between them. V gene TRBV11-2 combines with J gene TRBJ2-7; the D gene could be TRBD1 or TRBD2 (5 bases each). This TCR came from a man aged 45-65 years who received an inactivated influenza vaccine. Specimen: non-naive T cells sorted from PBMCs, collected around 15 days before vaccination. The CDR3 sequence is CASSLYGGEQYF. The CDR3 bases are TGTGCCAGCAGCTTATATGGGGGCGAGCAGTACTTC.